These 19 T cell receptor beta chains were all obtained from the same sample, sequenced in a study of shared clonotypes between healthy human individuals. Clones were sequenced by immunoSEQ multiplex PCR, and TCRdb holds only the in-frame ones, with some missing. The data hold about 1.4 million clones, with roughly 96% observed a single time. The specimen was naive CD4+ T cells sorted from blood. Documented subset: CD45RA+ positively selected. The receptors here all came from a young man in good health.

The genes are TRBV5-4 and TRBJ2-1; the D gene is possibly TRBD1 (5 bases). The CDR3 is made up of 16 amino acids. CDR1 is SGHNT, CDR2 YYREEE, per germline (reference sequence). The V and J ends lost 4 bases and 5 bases respectively, with 19 bases between them. This CDR3 reads CASSLDGQPKNNEQFF. CDR3 nucleotides: TGTGCCAGCAGCCTCGATGGACAACCAAAAAACAATGAGCAGTTCTTC.

V usage is TRBV29-1 and J usage is TRBJ1-3; D uncertain. The CDR3 runs 14 residues. Trimming cost V 3 bases and J 0 bases, with 9 bases left between them. Germline values: CDR1 SQVTM, CDR2 ANQGSEA. CDR3 sequence (DNA): TGCAGCGTTGAGCCTCAACGCTCTGGAAACACCATATATTTT. This translates into CSVEPQRSGNTIYF.

The rearrangement links TRBV5-4 to TRBJ1-2; D is perhaps TRBD1 (5 bases). In germline, CDR1 is SGHNT, CDR2 YYREEE (reference sequence). There are 12 residues in the CDR3. The V end lost 3 bases, the J end lost 4 bases, and 7 bases lay between the germline ends. This CDR3 reads CASSSDSYGYTF. The CDR3 nucleotides are TGTGCCAGCAGCTCTGACAGCTATGGCTACACCTTC.

The CDR3 region is CASSDNRNTGELFF. CDR3 bases: TGTGCCAGCAGTGACAACAGAAACACCGGGGAGCTGTTTTTT. The rearrangement uses TRBV25-1 and TRBJ2-2, with D hard to call. Germline CDR1 and CDR2: MGHDK and SYGVNS. V dropped 3 bases and J dropped 2 bases, with 7 bases sitting between them. The CDR3 sequence is 14 residues long. Full variable domain (missing parts from reference TRBV25-1 and TRBJ2-2): EADIYQTPRYLVIGTGKKITLECSQTMGHDKMYWYQQDPGMELHLIHYSYGVNSTEKGDLSSESTVSRIRTEHFPLTLESARPSHTSQYLCASSDNRNTGELFFGEGSRLTVL.

The gene calls are TRBV2 and TRBJ2-1, with 10 bases lining up with TRBD1. Germline V gives CDR1 SNHLY, CDR2 FYNNEI. The CDR3 contains 14 residues. Trimming removed 10 bases from V and 8 bases from J; junction bases left unmatched: 11. The CDR3 is CATRPGTGEYEQFF. As DNA, the CDR3 is TGTGCCACCCGTCCCGGGACAGGGGAATATGAGCAGTTCTTC.

The chain joins TRBV6-5 to TRBJ1-1; TRBD1 aligns across 8 bases. The germline V gene has CDR1 MNHEY and CDR2 SVGAGI. There are 14 residues in the CDR3. The V segment lost 2 bases and the J segment 6 bases; nucleotides outside the gene matches: 5. As DNA, the CDR3 is TGTGCCAGCAGTTACGGACAGGGAGGGTCTGAAGCTTTCTTT. Translating it yields CASSYGQGGSEAFF.

As regards this clone: Other nucleotide sequences in the sample specify the same CDR3. This chain joins TRBV5-1 and TRBJ1-2, with D hard to call. CDR3 size: 13 residues. V shed 0 bases and J shed 4 bases, with 7 bases lying between them. Per the germline V gene, CDR1 is SGHRS and CDR2 is YFSETQ. CDR3 sequence reads: CASSLAGSYGYTF. CDR3 sequence (DNA): TGCGCCAGCAGCTTGGCGGGGTCCTATGGCTACACCTTC.

In its sample, this clone was seen once. The chain has TRBV18 and TRBJ1-1, with TRBD1 as a possible D gene (5 bases). The CDR3 has 19 amino acids. With 1 base removed from V and 1 base from J, the gap between germline ends came to 22 bases. From germline, CDR1 is KGHSH and CDR2 LQKENI. The CDR3 DNA reads as TGTGCCAGCTCACCACGCAACAGGTTAGGGGCGCGACAGAACACTGAAGCTTTCTTT. Translating it yields CASSPRNRLGARQNTEAFF.

The chain combines TRBV5-1 with TRBJ2-5, with 7 positions matching TRBD2. The CDR3 spans 15 residues. V shed 1 base, J shed 4 bases, and the junction held 7 bases outside the gene matches. Germline V lookup: CDR1 SGHRS, CDR2 YFSETQ. CDR3 DNA: TGCGCCAGCAGCTTGTTAACCGGCGGGGGAGAGACCCAGTACTTC. It is translated as CASSLLTGGGETQYF.

The rearrangement uses TRBV7-2 and TRBJ1-2; D is unclear. The CDR3 loop spans 15 amino acids. Germline V gene sequence: CDR1 SGHTA, CDR2 FQGNSA. The V end lost 4 bases, the J end lost 0 bases, and 12 bases lay between the germline ends. CDR3 DNA: TGTGCCAGCAGCTCCTATAGGACGGCTAACTATGGCTACACCTTC. Residues: CASSSYRTANYGYTF.

CDR3 sequence reads: CASSYSRTGLGETQYF. CDR3 in DNA: TGTGCCAGCAGTTACTCGAGAACAGGGCTAGGAGAGACCCAGTACTTC. V usage is TRBV6-6 and J usage is TRBJ2-5; D is perhaps TRBD1 (6 bases). With 0 bases removed from V and 4 bases from J, the gap between germline ends came to 15 bases. There are 16 residues in the CDR3. CDR1 and CDR2 from the germline V gene are MNHNY and SVGAGI (reference sequence).

This clone has just one count. J is TRBJ2-7 and V is TRBV28; no clear D. In germline, CDR1 is MDHEN, CDR2 SYDVKM. The CDR3 runs to 14 residues. The ends were cut back, 5 bases at V and 7 bases at J, with 18 bases in the middle. In DNA, the CDR3 is TGTGCCAGCAGTCCCCGCAGTGGGTTAGGGGAGCAGTACTTC. It translates to CASSPRSGLGEQYF.

This sequence joins TRBV7-9 and TRBJ2-1; TRBD1 matches at 8 bases. V lost 5 bases, J lost 7 bases, and 4 bases stayed unmatched. The CDR3 runs 13 residues. CDR1 and CDR2 (germline): SEHNR, FQNEAQ (reference sequence). For the CDR3, the DNA is TGTGCCAGCAGCCCGGGACAGGCGAATGAGCAGTTCTTC. Protein sequence: CASSPGQANEQFF.

The V gene is TRBV2, the J gene TRBJ2-1, with D uncertain. The germline CDR1 and CDR2 sequences are SNHLY and FYNNEI. The ends were cut back, 1 base at V and 12 bases at J, with 4 bases in the middle. CDR3 length: 10 amino acids. CDR3 loop: CASSEVRQFF. The CDR3 nucleotides are TGTGCCAGCAGTGAAGTGAGGCAGTTCTTC. Using reference TRBV2 and TRBJ2-1 for the parts outside the CDR3, the full variable domain is EPEVTQTPSHQVTQMGQEVILRCVPISNHLYFYWYRQILGQKVEFLVSFYNNEISEKSEIFDDQFSVERPDGSNFTLKIRSTKLEDSAMYFCASSEVRQFFGPGTRLTVL.

The V call is TRBV6-1, the J call TRBJ1-5; the D gene is possibly TRBD1 (6 bases). The CDR3 is 12 residues long. Between the trimmed V and J ends, which lost 8 bases and 6 bases, there was a span of 11 bases. Germline CDR1 and CDR2: MNHNS and SASEGT. The CDR3 spells CASLQGFQPQHF. The CDR3 region has the DNA TGTGCCAGCTTACAGGGTTTTCAGCCCCAGCATTTT.

The chain recombines TRBV28 with TRBJ1-4; no definite D call. V lost 2 bases and J lost 7, with 8 bases in between. Germline CDR1 and CDR2: MDHEN and SYDVKM. The CDR3 is 13 residues long. The CDR3 loop is CASSLRAGEKLFF. The CDR3 DNA reads as TGTGCCAGCAGTTTAAGGGCGGGTGAAAAACTGTTTTTT.

This chain uses TRBV7-3 with TRBJ2-3, with D maybe TRBD1 (5 bases). This CDR3 is 16 amino acids long. V shed 2 bases and J shed 0 bases, with 12 bases lying between them. The germline V gene has CDR1 SGHTA and CDR2 FQGTGA. The CDR3, as DNA: TGTGCCAGCAGCTTATCCCCGACAGCTAGCACAGATACGCAGTATTTT. It is translated as CASSLSPTASTDTQYF.

The chain couples TRBV7-2 to TRBJ2-7; 8 bases match TRBD2. This CDR3 spans 15 amino acids. Trimming cost V 5 bases and J 2 bases; bases outside gene matches: 8. CDR1 SGHTA and CDR2 FQGNSA come from the germline V gene. CDR3 DNA sequence: TGTGCCAGCAGCGATAGGTCGGGACTAGCCTACGAGCAGTACTTC. Encoded protein: CASSDRSGLAYEQYF.

V and J are TRBV7-2 and TRBJ2-7; no clear D. The CDR3 is 18 amino acids. The germline V and J ends were trimmed by 2 bases and 0 bases, with 20 bases remaining between them. CDR1 is SGHTA and CDR2 is FQGNSA in the germline V gene. The CDR3 DNA reads TGTGCCAGCAGCTTATACCGAACTAAGGGCCCTAACTCCTACGAGCAGTACTTC. Translated, it gives CASSLYRTKGPNSYEQYF.